These 18 T cell receptor beta chains were all obtained from the same sample, sequenced in a study of OX40 agonist ivuxolimab in advanced cancers. Some clones are missing from TCRdb's copy, which holds only in-frame ones; the method was immunoSEQ multiplex PCR. Altogether about 54,000 clones are present, approximately 90% being singletons, with the ten largest covering 8.7%. Sequences were derived from CD4+ or CD8+ T cells sorted from blood, sampled in a trial of the OX40 agonist ivuxolimab. These receptors originate from an adult with an advanced solid tumor such as melanoma, head and neck, liver or kidney cancer.

The gene calls are TRBV6-1 and TRBJ2-1, with 9 bases that match TRBD1. The germline CDR1 and CDR2 sequences are MNHNS and SASEGT. The CDR3 consists of 16 residues. V lost 4 bases and J lost 0; bases outside the gene matches: 4. Here the CDR3 DNA reads TGTGCCAGCAGTGGGACAGGGGTTTCCTCCTACAATGAGCAGTTCTTC. Translated, it gives CASSGTGVSSYNEQFF.

V gene TRBV19 combines with J gene TRBJ1-2; D is ambiguous. V gave up 3 bases and J gave up 8 bases, with 13 bases separating them. The CDR3 spans 13 residues. Germline lookup yields CDR1 LNHDA and CDR2 SQIVND (reference sequence). The CDR3 DNA follows: TGTGCCAGTAGTATTACGACTCTAGAAGGCTACACCTTC. Translating gives CASSITTLEGYTF.

The chain couples TRBV4-3 to TRBJ1-1; the D gene is possibly TRBD1 (6 bases). Germline V gene sequence: CDR1 LGHNA, CDR2 YSLEER. CDR3 length equals 14 residues. Trimming pared 4 bases from V and 7 bases from J, leaving 16 bases between. The CDR3 region is CASSLFVRQVEAFF. As DNA, the CDR3 is TGCGCCAGCAGCCTCTTCGTCCGACAGGTTGAAGCTTTCTTT.

Here the CDR3 reads CASSPAGEVVDEQYF. CDR3 DNA sequence: TGTGCCAGCAGTCCGGCAGGGGAGGTTGTGGACGAGCAGTACTTC. The V call is TRBV2, the J call TRBJ2-5, with D perhaps being TRBD1 or TRBD2 (6 bases each). The J call is uncertain, as TRBJ2-7 better fits the DNA end. This CDR3 comprises 15 residues. Germline assignment: CDR1 SNHLY and CDR2 FYNNEI.

The chain joins TRBV15 to TRBJ1-1, with TRBD1 matching over 7 bases. The CDR3 extends over 18 amino acids. After removal of 5 bases from V and 0 bases from J, the junction contained 15 bases not matched to a gene. Germline CDR1 and CDR2: LNHNV and YYDKDF (reference sequence). The CDR3: CATSSSLSGQSLNTEAFF. CDR3 DNA sequence: TGTGCCACCAGCTCAAGTTTATCGGGACAGTCTCTGAACACTGAAGCTTTCTTT.

The J gene is TRBJ1-1, the V gene TRBV4-1; unclear D gene. V lost 1 base, J lost 2 bases, and 5 bases lay in between. Germline CDR1 reads MGHRA; CDR2 reads YSYEKL. The CDR3 contains 13 residues. DNA of the CDR3: TGCGCCAGCAGCCAAGGGAGAAACACTGAAGCTTTCTTT. Its protein product is CASSQGRNTEAFF.

Of note for this clone: It may be a read error: a sequence one base away is much more abundant. The genes are TRBV6-4 and TRBJ2-7, with D possibly matching TRBD1 (5 bases). The V end was cut by 6 bases, the J end by 6 bases, with 15 bases between. The CDR3 covers 13 residues. CDR1 is MRHNA and CDR2 is SNTAGT in the germline V gene. CDR3 DNA sequence: TGTGCCAGCAGGCTCCGGTCAAGGGGCGAGCAGTACTTC. This sequence encodes CASRLRSRGEQYF.

The chain is built from TRBV19 and TRBJ2-7; 10 bases line up with TRBD1. The CDR3 covers 15 residues. Losses at the gene ends were 3 bases for V and 2 bases for J; bases not matched to a gene: 4. Germline V lookup: CDR1 LNHDA, CDR2 SQIVND (reference sequence). The CDR3 DNA reads as TGTGCCAGTAGTATGGGACAGGGGTTTCCCTACGAGCAGTACTTC. It specifies CASSMGQGFPYEQYF.

This chain's CDR3 is CATRQGNLQETQYF. Here the CDR3 DNA reads TGTGCCACTAGACAGGGGAACCTTCAAGAGACCCAGTACTTC. This sequence joins TRBV10-3 and TRBJ2-5, with 8 bases matching TRBD1. Losses at the gene ends were 10 bases for V and 2 bases for J; bases not matched to a gene: 9. CDR1 ENHRY and CDR2 SYGVKD come from the germline V gene. CDR3 length equals 14 residues.

This clone appeared a few times. This chain joins TRBV15 and TRBJ2-2; D call uncertain. Germline lookup yields CDR1 LNHNV and CDR2 YYDKDF (reference sequence). The CDR3 totals 17 residues. V lost 0 bases to trimming and J lost 0 bases, with 11 bases between them. CDR3 sequence: CATSRDRTASNTGELFF. The CDR3 nucleotides read TGTGCCACCAGCAGAGACAGGACGGCCTCGAACACCGGGGAGCTGTTTTTT.

The table lists this clone with a count of one. The rearrangement links TRBV30 to TRBJ2-7; 7 bases are a match to TRBD2. CDR3 length: 13 amino acids. Germline V CDR1 and CDR2: GTSNPN, SVGIG (reference sequence). CDR3 sequence reads: CAGRAPLSYEQYF. DNA of the CDR3: TGTGCGGGGAGGGCACCACTCTCCTACGAGCAGTACTTC.

V gene TRBV30 combines with J gene TRBJ2-5; TRBD1 matches 9 bases. CDR1 is GTSNPN and CDR2 is SVGIG in the germline V gene (reference sequence). The CDR3 consists of 18 residues. V was pared by 1 base and J by 5 bases, with 17 bases of the junction left unmatched. The CDR3 loop is CAWSGDRETFSRLETQYF. As DNA, the CDR3 is TGTGCCTGGAGTGGGGACAGGGAAACTTTTTCTCGATTGGAGACCCAGTACTTC.

This sequence joins TRBV12-5 and TRBJ2-6, with D possibly being TRBD1 (5 bases). This CDR3 is 18 amino acids long. Between the trimmed V and J ends, which lost 5 bases and 5 bases, there was a span of 22 bases. The germline V gene has CDR1 LGHNT and CDR2 FRNRAP. The CDR3 here is CASGSNAAGQSRANVLTF. The CDR3 region has the DNA TGTGCTAGTGGTAGTAACGCTGCAGGACAAAGTCGGGCCAACGTCCTGACTTTC.

In nucleotides, the CDR3 is TGTGCTAGTGGTTTGGTACGTGGGCTCGGCGGGGAGACCCAGTACTTC. Translated: CASGLVRGLGGETQYF. The rearrangement links TRBV12-5 to TRBJ2-5; maybe TRBD2 (5 bases). The CDR3 runs to 16 residues. Germline V gene lookup returns CDR1 LGHNT and CDR2 FRNRAP. Trimming shortened V by 0 bases and J by 5 bases, and 16 bases separated the two germline ends. Looking up the rest from reference TRBV12-5 and TRBJ2-5 gives the full variable domain: DARVTQTPRHKVTEMGQEVTMRCQPILGHNTVFWYRQTMMQGLELLAYFRNRAPLDDSGMPKDRFSAEMPDATLATLKIQPSEPRDSAVYFCASGLVRGLGGETQYFGPGTRLLVL.

This chain joins TRBV7-8 and TRBJ2-7, with D perhaps TRBD1 (5 bases). The CDR3 is 13 amino acids. Germline V gene sequence: CDR1 SGHVS, CDR2 FQNEAQ. Trimming cost V 0 bases and J 6 bases, with 9 bases left between them. Here the CDR3 reads CASSLAGAVEQYF. The CDR3 DNA is TGTGCCAGCAGCTTAGCAGGGGCGGTCGAGCAGTACTTC. The whole variable domain, remainder taken from reference TRBV7-8 and TRBJ2-7, is GAGVSQSPRYKVAKRGQDVALRCDPISGHVSLFWYQQALGQGPEFLTYFQNEAQLDKSGLPSDRFFAERPEGSVSTLKIQRTQQEDSAVYLCASSLAGAVEQYFGPGTRLTVT.

This chain connects TRBV19 to TRBJ2-2, with D possibly TRBD2 on 5 matching bases. The V gene lost 5 bases and the J gene lost 9 bases, with 22 bases spanning the gap. Germline V gives CDR1 LNHDA, CDR2 SQIVND (reference sequence). This CDR3 has 16 residues. The CDR3 nucleotides read TGTGCCAGTAGTGAGGAGACGGACTGGACTCACCGGGAGCTGTTTTTT. Translation gives CASSEETDWTHRELFF.

The rearrangement links TRBV6-1 to TRBJ2-1; perhaps D is TRBD1 or TRBD2 (5 bases each). Germline V CDR1 and CDR2: MNHNS, SASEGT. The CDR3 contains 12 residues. V shed 5 bases and J shed 10 bases, with 12 bases lying between them. CDR3 sequence reads: CASSRSGTEQFF. CDR3 sequence (DNA): TGTGCCAGCAGTAGATCCGGGACCGAGCAGTTCTTC.

In nucleotides, the CDR3 is TGTGCCAGTAGTATCAACGGGGCCCAGCATTTT. Its protein product is CASSINGAQHF. This chain joins TRBV19 and TRBJ1-5; D unclear. Germline values: CDR1 LNHDA, CDR2 SQIVND (reference sequence). Trimming took 3 bases from V and 11 from J, leaving 8 bases between them. The CDR3 is made up of 11 amino acids.